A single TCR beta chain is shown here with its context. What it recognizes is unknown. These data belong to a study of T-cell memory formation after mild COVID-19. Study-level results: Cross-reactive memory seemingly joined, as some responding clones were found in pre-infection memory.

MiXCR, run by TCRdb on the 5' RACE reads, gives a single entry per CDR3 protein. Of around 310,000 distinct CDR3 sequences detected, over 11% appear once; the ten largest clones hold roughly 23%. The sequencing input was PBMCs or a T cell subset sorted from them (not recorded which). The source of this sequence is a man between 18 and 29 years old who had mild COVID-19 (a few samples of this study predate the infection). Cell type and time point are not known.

The CDR3 DNA reads TGTGCCAGCGCGGTCATACAGGGGGCTCCTTTCTTT. This encodes CASAVIQGAPFF. V and J are TRBV27 and TRBJ1-1, with TRBD1 matching over 9 bases. CDR1 and CDR2 from the germline V gene are MNHEY and SMNVEV (reference sequence). Unmatched junction bases numbered 10, after V lost 8 bases and J lost 12 bases. The CDR3 sequence is 12 residues long.